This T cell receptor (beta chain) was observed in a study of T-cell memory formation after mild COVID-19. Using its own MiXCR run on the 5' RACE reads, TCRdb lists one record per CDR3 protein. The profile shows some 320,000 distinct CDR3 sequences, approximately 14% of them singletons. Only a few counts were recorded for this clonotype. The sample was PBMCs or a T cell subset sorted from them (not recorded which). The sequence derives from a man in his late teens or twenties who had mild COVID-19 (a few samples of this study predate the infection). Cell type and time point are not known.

CDR3 nucleotides: TGCGCCAGCCTGCGGGGGGGGTTCTACGAGCAGTACTTC. Protein: CASLRGGFYEQYF. The chain has TRBV10-2 and TRBJ2-7, with 9 bases matching TRBD2. Losses at the gene ends were 8 bases for V and 3 bases for J; bases not matched to a gene: 5. This CDR3 spans 13 amino acids. From germline, CDR1 is WSHSY and CDR2 SAAADI.